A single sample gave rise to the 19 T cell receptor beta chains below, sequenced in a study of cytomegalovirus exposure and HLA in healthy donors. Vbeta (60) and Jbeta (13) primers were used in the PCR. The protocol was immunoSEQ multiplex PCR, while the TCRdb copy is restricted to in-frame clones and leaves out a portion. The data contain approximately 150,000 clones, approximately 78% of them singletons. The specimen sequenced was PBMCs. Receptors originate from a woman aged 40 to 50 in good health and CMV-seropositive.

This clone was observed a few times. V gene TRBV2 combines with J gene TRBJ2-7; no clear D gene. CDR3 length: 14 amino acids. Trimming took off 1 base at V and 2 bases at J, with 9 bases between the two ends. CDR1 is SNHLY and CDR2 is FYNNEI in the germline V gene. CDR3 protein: CASSEDQRAYEQYF. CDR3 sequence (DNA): TGTGCCAGCAGTGAAGACCAGCGTGCCTACGAGCAGTACTTC.

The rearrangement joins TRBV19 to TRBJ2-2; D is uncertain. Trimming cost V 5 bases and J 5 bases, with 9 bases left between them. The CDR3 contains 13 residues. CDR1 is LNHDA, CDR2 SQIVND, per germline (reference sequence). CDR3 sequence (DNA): TGTGCCAGTAGTTCGGGTAGGACCGGGGAGCTGTTTTTT. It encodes CASSSGRTGELFF.

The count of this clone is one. The CDR3 bases are TGTGCCAGTAATTGGGCAGGGAACACTGAAGCTTTCTTT. Its translation: CASNWAGNTEAFF. The V call is TRBV19, the J call TRBJ1-1, with D unresolved. This CDR3 contains 13 residues. V lost 7 bases to trimming and J lost 1 base, with 10 bases between them. Per the germline V gene, CDR1 is LNHDA and CDR2 is SQIVND (reference sequence).

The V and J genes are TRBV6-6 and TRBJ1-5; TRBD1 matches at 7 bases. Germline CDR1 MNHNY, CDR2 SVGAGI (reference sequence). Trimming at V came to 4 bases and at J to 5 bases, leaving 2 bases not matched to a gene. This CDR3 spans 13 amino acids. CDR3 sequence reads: CASSWDSDQPQHF. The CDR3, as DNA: TGTGCCAGCAGTTGGGACAGCGATCAGCCCCAGCATTTT.

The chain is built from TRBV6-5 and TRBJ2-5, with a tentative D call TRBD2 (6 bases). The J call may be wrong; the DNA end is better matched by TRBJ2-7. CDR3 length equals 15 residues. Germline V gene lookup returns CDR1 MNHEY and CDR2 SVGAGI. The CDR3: CASSLLAEAPYEQYF. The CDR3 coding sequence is TGTGCCAGCAGCCTTTTAGCGGAAGCACCCTACGAGCAGTACTTC.

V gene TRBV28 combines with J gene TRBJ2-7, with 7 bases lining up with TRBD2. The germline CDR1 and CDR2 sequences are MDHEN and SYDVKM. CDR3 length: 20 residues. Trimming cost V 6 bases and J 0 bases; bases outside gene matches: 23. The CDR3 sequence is CASSPFGTLFLAAHSYEQYF. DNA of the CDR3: TGTGCCAGCAGCCCCTTTGGTACTCTTTTCCTAGCGGCCCACTCCTACGAGCAGTACTTC.

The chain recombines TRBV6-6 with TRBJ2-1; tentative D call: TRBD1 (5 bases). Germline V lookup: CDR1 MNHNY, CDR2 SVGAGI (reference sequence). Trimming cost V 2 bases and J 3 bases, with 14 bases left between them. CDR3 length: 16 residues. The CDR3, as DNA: TGTGCCAGCAGTTACCCCCGGACACAAATCTACAATGAGCAGTTCTTC. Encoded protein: CASSYPRTQIYNEQFF.

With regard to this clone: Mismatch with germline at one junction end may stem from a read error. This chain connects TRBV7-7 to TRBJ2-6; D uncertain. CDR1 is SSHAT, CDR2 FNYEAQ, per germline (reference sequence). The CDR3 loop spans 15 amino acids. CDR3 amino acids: CASSLALAGANVLTF. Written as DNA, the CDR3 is TGTGCTAGCAGCTTAGCTTTAGCCGGGGCCAACGTCCTGACTTTC.

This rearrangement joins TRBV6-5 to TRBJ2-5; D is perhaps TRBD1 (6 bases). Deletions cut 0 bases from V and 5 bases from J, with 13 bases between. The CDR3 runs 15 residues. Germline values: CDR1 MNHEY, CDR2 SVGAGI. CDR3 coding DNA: TGTGCCAGCAGTTACTCGGGTGGGGGCTATGAGACCCAGTACTTC. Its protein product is CASSYSGGGYETQYF.

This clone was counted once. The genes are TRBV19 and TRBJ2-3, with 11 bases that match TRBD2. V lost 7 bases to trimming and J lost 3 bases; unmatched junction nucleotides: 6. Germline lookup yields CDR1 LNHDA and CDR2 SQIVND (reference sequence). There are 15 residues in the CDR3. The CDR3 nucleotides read TGTGCCAGTAAGACCCTAGCGGGAGGAACAGATACGCAGTATTTT. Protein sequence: CASKTLAGGTDTQYF.

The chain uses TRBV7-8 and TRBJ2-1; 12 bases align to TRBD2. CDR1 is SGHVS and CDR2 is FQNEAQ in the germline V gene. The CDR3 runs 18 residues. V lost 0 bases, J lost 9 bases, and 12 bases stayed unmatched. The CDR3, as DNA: TGTGCCAGCAGCTTAGCCCCTTTAACTAGCGGGAGGCCCTCTGAGCAGTTCTTC. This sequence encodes CASSLAPLTSGRPSEQFF.

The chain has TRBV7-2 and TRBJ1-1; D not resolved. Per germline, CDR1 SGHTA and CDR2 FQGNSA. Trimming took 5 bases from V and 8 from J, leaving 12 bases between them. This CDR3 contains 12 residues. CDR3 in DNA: TGTGCCAGCAGCCAGACCACTAGAGAAGCTTTCTTT. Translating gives CASSQTTREAFF.

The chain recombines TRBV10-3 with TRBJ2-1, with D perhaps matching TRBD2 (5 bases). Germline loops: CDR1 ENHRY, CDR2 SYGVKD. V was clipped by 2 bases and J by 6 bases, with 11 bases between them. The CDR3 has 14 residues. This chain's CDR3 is CAISEASEGNEQFF. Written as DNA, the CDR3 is TGTGCCATCAGTGAGGCTAGTGAGGGCAATGAGCAGTTCTTC.

CDR3 nucleotides: TGTGCCAGCTCCCGGACTAGCGGGATAGGTGAGACCCAGTACTTC. Its protein product is CASSRTSGIGETQYF. This chain connects TRBV18 to TRBJ2-5, with 12 positions matching TRBD2. Germline trimming cut 6 bases from V and 5 bases from J; bases unmatched to any gene: 7. The CDR3 is made up of 15 amino acids. CDR1 and CDR2 (germline): KGHSH, LQKENI.

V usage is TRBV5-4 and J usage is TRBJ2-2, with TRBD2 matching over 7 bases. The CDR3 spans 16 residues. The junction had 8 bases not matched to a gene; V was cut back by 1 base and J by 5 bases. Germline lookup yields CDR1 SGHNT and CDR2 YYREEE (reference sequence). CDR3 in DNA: TGTGCCAGCAGCTTGAACCCTCTGGGAGGGACCGGGGAGCTGTTTTTT. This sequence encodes CASSLNPLGGTGELFF.

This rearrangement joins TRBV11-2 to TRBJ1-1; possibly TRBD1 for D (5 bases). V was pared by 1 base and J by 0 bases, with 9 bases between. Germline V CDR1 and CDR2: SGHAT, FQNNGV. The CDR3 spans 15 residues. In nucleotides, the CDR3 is TGTGCCAGCAGCTTAGCCCAGGGATTGAACACTGAAGCTTTCTTT. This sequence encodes CASSLAQGLNTEAFF. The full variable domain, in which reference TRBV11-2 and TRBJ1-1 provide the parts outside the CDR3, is EAGVAQSPRYKIIEKRQSVAFWCNPISGHATLYWYQQILGQGPKLLIQFQNNGVVDDSQLPKDRFSAERLKGVDSTLKIQPAKLEDSAVYLCASSLAQGLNTEAFFGQGTRLTVV.

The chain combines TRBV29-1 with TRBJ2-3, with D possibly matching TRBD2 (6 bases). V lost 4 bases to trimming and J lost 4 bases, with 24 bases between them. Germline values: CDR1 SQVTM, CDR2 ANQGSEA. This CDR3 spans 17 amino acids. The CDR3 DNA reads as TGCAGCGTTGGGGGAGGCCCTGACCATAGATCGGCAGATACGCAGTATTTT. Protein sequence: CSVGGGPDHRSADTQYF.

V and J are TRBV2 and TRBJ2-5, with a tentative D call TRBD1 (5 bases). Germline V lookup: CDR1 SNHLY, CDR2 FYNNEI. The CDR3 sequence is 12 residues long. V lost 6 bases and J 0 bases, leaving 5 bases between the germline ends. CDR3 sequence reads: CASRTDQETQYF. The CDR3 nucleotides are TGTGCCAGCAGGACAGACCAAGAGACCCAGTACTTC.

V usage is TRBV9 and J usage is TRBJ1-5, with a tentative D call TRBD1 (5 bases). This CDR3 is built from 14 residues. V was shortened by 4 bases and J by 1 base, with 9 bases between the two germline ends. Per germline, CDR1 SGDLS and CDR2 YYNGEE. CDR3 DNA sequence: TGTGCCAGCAGCAGGGGTGGGAGCAATCAGCCCCAGCATTTT. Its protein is CASSRGGSNQPQHF.